This T cell receptor (beta chain) appears in the sequencing data of a study of lung T cells in sarcoidosis with Löfgren's syndrome. TCRdb passed the reads through MiXCR, listing each CDR3 protein once. Among roughly 20,000 distinct CDR3 sequences listed, about 20% were seen once. The CDR3 length is 16 residues. The V segment lost 1 base and the J segment 3 bases; nucleotides outside the gene matches: 6. Ten or more counts support this clonotype. Sequencing input: CD4+ T cells from PBMCs. This receptor was identified in a human donor with sarcoidosis (Löfgren's syndrome or another form), or a control subject (not recorded which). The genes are TRBV12-3 or TRBV12-4 and TRBJ2-4, with TRBD2 matching over 7 bases. The CDR3: CASSLVGGRGKNIQYF. The DNA of the CDR3 is TGTGCCAGCAGTTTAGTCGGCGGGAGAGGCAAAAACATTCAGTACTTC.